This paragraph covers one TCR beta chain sequence. This clone's antigen is unknown. No base quality values were provided; no much bigger clone lies one nucleotide off. V loses 5 bases of germline sequence and J loses 3 bases, and the interval between the two ends is 20 bases. The CDR3 runs 17 amino acids, cysteine and phenylalanine included. The sequence is cut down to CDR3 DNA, 51 bases in frame from base 1. From a lookup of the germline V gene (reference sequence), CDR1 and CDR2 are MNHEY and SMNVEV. The library came from the immunoSEQ multiplex PCR assay. RNA was extracted from all samples and reverse transcribed into cDNA, which served as template for TCR sequencing. First-strand cDNA was synthesized using SuperScript III with a 2:1 mix of oligo-dT and random hexamers. A synthetic immune receptor repertoire was used to assess amplification bias, and residual bias was removed computationally. On the study's bioinformatics: After raw reads were preprocessed to remove errors, the CDR3 was defined following IMGT conventions as running from the conserved cysteine to phenylalanine. Clonality was calculated as 1 minus Shannon entropy normalized by log2 of the number of productive unique TCRs. Scalp TCRbeta sequences were cross-referenced with sorted blood CD4 and CD8 repertoires so that the CD4 or CD8 identity of scalp clones could be inferred. TCRdb obtained this table from immuneACCESS and retained in-frame rearrangements with V and J assigned. These tables miss some clones; where compared with another copy, unresolved V genes account for less than half of the shortfall, and the remainder is unexplained. The V and J calls and clone size come from that table; D and trimming were worked out from the DNA. For this sample the table gives 110,000 or so clones, of which approximately 58% were detected only once. Approximately 2.6% of the sample comes from the top ten.

After PBMCs were isolated by density centrifugation and stained for CD3, CD4 and CD8, a FACSAria was used to sort CD4+ and CD8+ T cells. Scalp biopsies and blood samples were obtained from unaffected controls. This entry comes from a study of CD8+ T cells in alopecia areata (dated by TCRdb to the late 2010s). Broadly, across the study: To study T cell clonal expansion in alopecia areata, the researchers applied high-throughput TCRbeta sequencing to both the C3H/HeJ mouse model and human patients. RNA was obtained with the PAXgene miRNA kit for fixed scalp, the miRNeasy kit for PBMCs, and the RNeasy kit for mouse skin. Scalp tissue and sorted CD4+ and CD8+ peripheral blood T cells from patchy and totalis/universalis alopecia areata patients and from healthy controls were covered by human TCRbeta sequencing. TCRbeta CDR3 regions were amplified by immunoSEQ multiplex PCR using 35 Vbeta forward and 13 Jbeta reverse primers. Scalp clonality was compared among normal scalp (n=4), patchy alopecia areata scalp (n=8), and alopecia totalis/universalis scalp (n=8). Broader findings and caveats from the paper: Unlike mouse skin, where gammadelta T cells dominate, normal human skin contains resident alphabeta T cells that get sequenced too, which complicates analysis of the scalp TCR repertoire. Shared TCR sequences between patients were less evident than in mice, which may be partly attributable to HLA diversity in the patient population. Higher clonality and more expanded CD8+ clones were observed in lesional scalp than in normal scalp, particularly in alopecia totalis/universalis, a finding suggestive of antigenic drive.

The clonotype was recovered from a human donor in good health. Sequencing input: CD4+ T cells sorted from blood. The sequence is built from TRBV27 and TRBJ2-1, with the D segment identity uncertain. The CDR3 sequence is CASSTMPRISGYNEQFF. The DNA is as follows: TGTGCCAGCAGTACTATGCCCAGGATATCCGGCTACAATGAGCAGTTCTTC.